This TCR beta chain was recorded in a study of CD8 T cells in ankylosing spondylitis. TCRdb reanalysed the 5' RACE reads using MiXCR and keeps one entry per CDR3 protein. The table includes about 150,000 distinct CDR3 sequences, 40% to 50% detected once. The germline gives CDR1 MGHRA, CDR2 YSYEKL. This CDR3 comprises 14 residues. V gave up 5 bases and J gave up 8 bases, with 16 bases separating them. What was sequenced was synovial fluid, either unsorted or a sorted T cell fraction (not recorded which). This chain links TRBV4-1 with TRBJ2-1; D might be TRBD2 (5 bases). This TCR was sampled from a male donor with ankylosing spondylitis. Written as DNA, the CDR3 is TGCGCCAGCAGCGCTGGACTCGGGCGGGATGAGCAGTTCTTC. The encoded protein is CASSAGLGRDEQFF.